This T cell receptor beta chain was found in a study of Ad26.COV2.S vaccination and SARS-CoV-2 variants. The CDR3 spans 13 residues. The germline CDR1 and CDR2 sequences are GTSNPN and SVGIG (reference sequence). Deletions cut 3 bases from V and 3 bases from J, with 8 bases between. TCRdb keeps only in-frame clones here, not all; method: immunoSEQ multiplex PCR. The sample contains more than 300,000 clones, around 84% of which appear only once. Sample treatment: some 20 received Ad26.COV2.S at low or high dose, single or two shots; about 5 received placebo; per-sample allocation not given. Repertoires come from day 63 after the first vaccine or placebo injection.

The rearrangement links TRBV30 to TRBJ1-4; the D gene is possibly TRBD1 (5 bases). The sequence came from a person aged 18 to 65 who received the Ad26.COV2.S COVID-19 vaccine or a placebo. Sequences were derived from peripheral blood, sampled in a trial of Ad26.COV2.S vaccine versus placebo. Written as DNA, the CDR3 is TGTGCCTGGAGCGGAGGGGCTAATGAAAAACTGTTTTTT. This sequence encodes CAWSGGANEKLFF.